This entry is about one T cell receptor beta chain. The specificity of this receptor is unknown. Base qualities are missing; no much larger clone stands one base away. CDR1 MNHEY and CDR2 SMNVEV are derived from the germline V gene (reference sequence). Measured from the cysteine to the phenylalanine, the CDR3 is 17 residues long. Just the 51-base CDR3 DNA is kept, in frame starting at base 1. V is pruned by 1 base and J by 2 bases, leaving 9 bases of the junction without a gene match. TCRbeta CDR3 regions were amplified from genomic DNA using the immunoSEQ Assay, a bias-controlled multiplex PCR. From the authors' description of their analysis: Nucleated cell counts per sample were estimated from amplification of reference gene primers within the assay. To quantify the absolute abundance of each unique TCRbeta CDR3 rearrangement, sequence reads were collapsed and filtered. For each sample, productive Simpson clonality was calculated by taking the square root of Simpson's diversity index across productive rearrangements. TCRdb holds this immuneACCESS table with in-frame rearrangements only. Some clones are missing; in checked studies, unresolved V genes explain under half, and the rest has no known cause. The V and J calls and the clone size are those of that table, but D and trimming were determined from the DNA. Within this sample are about 63,000 clones, with 79% of them counted one time only. The ten largest clones represent about 31% of the sample.

The data derive from a study of blood T cell repertoires in COVID-19 (dated by TCRdb to 2020 to 2021). Describing the broader study: Samples covering the acute and convalescent phases of COVID-19 were provided by collaborators in the United States, Italy and Spain. The material from the prospective study consisted of cDNA or gDNA derived from T cells, B-cell-depleted T cells, or PBMCs. The dataset comprised deeply sampled blood TCRbeta repertoires from subjects exposed to, actively infected with, or recovered from COVID-19. The repertoires were released in a freely available public database intended as a resource for research on the immune response to SARS-CoV-2. Samples came from the ongoing ImmuneRACE study (first 160 participants) plus 1,254 subjects from 6 global collaborators. Nearly every sample came with metadata listing a de-identified subject ID, COVID-19 status, age in years and sex. Where available, HLA class I and class II types were obtained from metadata supplied by the sample provider rather than from assay-based typing.

Overall results and qualifications from the work: Clinical and demographic metadata were provided uncurated, with the amount varying by source and participant.

Each collaborating institution followed its own protocols to collect whole blood in K2EDTA tubes. For TCRbeta analysis, collaborators shipped samples as frozen whole blood, isolated PBMCs, or DNA extracted from either of those sample types. The clonotype originates from a human donor in a cohort sampled during active COVID-19. The sequencing sample was made of peripheral blood. The V and J genes are TRBV27 and TRBJ2-7; TRBD1 fits 9 bases in the junction. The CDR3 in this case is CASSLLRLGQGPYEQYF. The nucleotide sequence reads TGTGCCAGCAGTTTATTACGTCTGGGACAGGGTCCCTACGAGCAGTACTTC.